Following are 28 T cell receptor beta chains from one sample sequenced in a study of shared T cell receptors in the human thymus (TCRdb year 2021). The method was the immunoSEQ multiplex PCR assay. TCRdb obtained this table from immuneACCESS and retained in-frame rearrangements with V and J assigned. These tables miss some clones; where compared with another copy, unresolved V genes account for less than half of the shortfall, and the remainder is unexplained. A total of 700,000 or so clones appear in this sample, 70% to 90% of them only once. The top ten clonotypes cover roughly 0.01% of the sample. This same sample was also part of a study on human thymus T cells.

Material for sequencing was thymocytes. Every receptor here comes from a girl under two years old with a congenital heart defect. Donor details come from another sample of the same person, matched by shared clones.

The chain is built from TRBV19 and TRBJ2-3; 9 bases match TRBD1. V gave up 6 bases and J gave up 5 bases; unmatched junction bases: 9. Looked up from germline, CDR1 is LNHDA and CDR2 is SQIVND (reference sequence). The CDR3 extends over 15 amino acids. CDR3 loop: CASRPRDREGDTQYF. CDR3 DNA sequence: TGTGCCAGTAGACCCCGGGACAGGGAAGGAGATACGCAGTATTTT.

V is TRBV5-1 and J is TRBJ1-1; TRBD1 might be the D (5 bases). With 0 bases removed from V and 8 bases from J, the gap between germline ends came to 14 bases. The length of the CDR3 is 14 residues. Germline V gives CDR1 SGHRS, CDR2 YFSETQ. CDR3: CASSLAPREGEAFF. DNA of the CDR3: TGCGCCAGCAGCTTGGCCCCCAGGGAGGGAGAAGCTTTCTTT.

The CDR3 sequence is CASSEAEFAGTEQYF. The CDR3 DNA reads TGTGCCAGCAGTGAAGCCGAGTTTGCGGGGACCGAGCAGTACTTC. This sequence joins TRBV6-1 and TRBJ2-7; tentatively, D is TRBD2 (6 bases). CDR1 and CDR2 (germline): MNHNS, SASEGT. V was cut by 0 bases and J by 6 bases, with 15 bases left in between. This CDR3 comprises 15 residues.

This rearrangement joins TRBV6-5 to TRBJ1-2; D perhaps matches TRBD1 (6 bases). V shed 6 bases and J shed 6 bases, with 17 bases lying between them. The CDR3 length is 14 residues. Germline CDR1 MNHEY, CDR2 SVGAGI. This CDR3 reads CASSLAGQWHGYTF. DNA for the CDR3: TGTGCCAGCAGCCTCGCTGGACAGTGGCATGGCTACACCTTC.

The V and J genes are TRBV6-1 and TRBJ2-7, with 7 bases that match TRBD1. The CDR3 is 14 amino acids. V lost 2 bases and J lost 2; bases outside the gene matches: 3. In germline, CDR1 is MNHNS, CDR2 SASEGT. The CDR3 DNA sequence: TGTGCCAGCAGTGAAAGGGACAGAGCCTACGAGCAGTACTTC. Translated: CASSERDRAYEQYF.

The rearrangement joins TRBV6-5 to TRBJ1-1; tentative D call: TRBD1 (6 bases). Germline V gene sequence: CDR1 MNHEY, CDR2 SVGAGI. The V end lost 7 bases, the J end lost 6 bases, and 18 bases lay between the germline ends. CDR3 length: 14 residues. The CDR3: CASTRDTGGSEAFF. In DNA form, the CDR3 reads TGTGCCAGCACCCGGGACACGGGAGGGTCTGAAGCTTTCTTT.

The chain uses TRBV4-3 and TRBJ2-7; D gene ambiguous. Germline V CDR1 and CDR2: LGHNA, YSLEER. The length of the CDR3 is 16 residues. V was clipped by 0 bases and J by 4 bases, with 16 bases between them. The CDR3 spells CASSQDRHVPLYEQYF. The CDR3 nucleotides read TGCGCCAGCAGCCAAGATAGACACGTCCCTCTTTACGAGCAGTACTTC.

This chain uses TRBV10-3 with TRBJ1-4; no clear D gene. The length of the CDR3 is 12 residues. Trimming shortened V by 2 bases and J by 10 bases, and 8 bases separated the two germline ends. Germline V lookup: CDR1 ENHRY, CDR2 SYGVKD. CDR3 in amino acids: CAISEDVGKLFF. The CDR3 DNA sequence: TGTGCCATCAGTGAGGATGTCGGAAAACTGTTTTTT.

This chain connects TRBV7-2 to TRBJ2-7; D remains ambiguous. V lost 4 bases to trimming and J lost 0 bases, with 13 bases between them. Germline V gives CDR1 SGHTA, CDR2 FQGNSA. CDR3 length equals 15 residues. The CDR3 protein is CASSYPSHSSYEQYF. The CDR3 DNA reads TGTGCCAGCAGCTATCCCTCCCATAGCTCCTACGAGCAGTACTTC.

V gene TRBV5-4 combines with J gene TRBJ2-5, with D maybe TRBD2 (5 bases). V gave up 0 bases and J gave up 1 base, with 19 bases separating them. The CDR3 covers 18 residues. CDR1 and CDR2 (germline): SGHNT, YYREEE (reference sequence). Here the CDR3 DNA reads TGTGCCAGCAGCTTGGGGGTCCTTACCGAGGGCGCCCAAGAGACCCAGTACTTC. This codes for CASSLGVLTEGAQETQYF.

The gene calls are TRBV20-1 and TRBJ2-7; D is possibly TRBD2 (6 bases). The germline V gene has CDR1 DFQATT and CDR2 SNEGSKA (reference sequence). The CDR3 is made up of 11 amino acids. The CDR3 bases are TGCAGGCCCCGAGCGGGCTACGAGCAGTACTTC. Translation gives CRPRAGYEQYF.

This chain uses TRBV6-4 with TRBJ2-1, with 8 bases aligning to TRBD1. CDR1 MRHNA and CDR2 SNTAGT come from the germline V gene. J was trimmed by 9 bases and V by 3 bases; bases with no gene match: 7. The CDR3 has 14 amino acids. DNA of the CDR3: TGTGCCAGCAGTGAGAAACAGGGGGTTGGTGAGCAGTTCTTC. Protein: CASSEKQGVGEQFF.

V gene TRBV27 combines with J gene TRBJ1-3, with no clear D. The germline V gene encodes CDR1 MNHEY and CDR2 SMNVEV (reference sequence). This CDR3 region has 16 residues. V lost 3 bases and J 0 bases, leaving 12 bases between the germline ends. Here the CDR3 reads CASSFSGQSSGNTIYF. The CDR3 DNA sequence: TGTGCCAGCAGTTTTAGTGGGCAAAGCTCTGGAAACACCATATATTTT.

The chain couples TRBV7-6 to TRBJ2-5, with 11 bases that match TRBD2. The trim removed 8 bases at V and 5 bases at J, leaving 13 bases unmatched. Germline assignment: CDR1 SGHVS and CDR2 FNYEAQ. This CDR3 contains 16 residues. The CDR3 here is CASHLIAGGPSETQYF. The CDR3 DNA reads as TGTGCCAGCCACCTAATAGCGGGGGGGCCCTCGGAGACCCAGTACTTC.

The V and J genes are TRBV6-6 and TRBJ2-2; 7 nucleotides agree with TRBD1. Trimming took 6 bases from V and 6 from J; bases not matched to a gene: 10. The CDR3 extends over 15 amino acids. Germline CDR1 and CDR2: MNHNY and SVGAGI (reference sequence). CDR3 DNA sequence: TGTGCCAGCAGCCAGGGACAGACGAGCGCCGGGGAGCTGTTTTTT. Amino acids: CASSQGQTSAGELFF.

The chain employs TRBV19 and TRBJ1-6, with D maybe TRBD1 (5 bases). The V and J ends lost 3 bases and 0 bases respectively, with 15 bases between them. This CDR3 has 18 residues. Germline V gene sequence: CDR1 LNHDA, CDR2 SQIVND (reference sequence). CDR3 loop: CASSIIRASSSYNSPLHF. Here the CDR3 DNA reads TGTGCCAGTAGTATTATCAGGGCGTCGAGCTCCTATAATTCACCCCTCCACTTT.

The V gene is TRBV27, the J gene TRBJ2-7; D may be TRBD1 (6 bases). The CDR3 spans 14 residues. Trimming left V 7 bases short and J 2 bases short, with 15 bases between. CDR1 is MNHEY, CDR2 SMNVEV, per germline (reference sequence). CDR3 bases: TGTGCCAGCACCCCCGGGACAAAACCCTACGAGCAGTACTTC. Residues: CASTPGTKPYEQYF.

This chain uses TRBV4-1 with TRBJ2-1, with a tentative D call TRBD2 (5 bases). V gave up 0 bases and J gave up 10 bases, with 10 bases separating them. Germline V gene data show CDR1 as MGHRA and CDR2 as YSYEKL. The CDR3 is 13 amino acids. CDR3 coding DNA: TGCGCCAGCAGCCAAGATTTGTGGAGGGAGCAGTTCTTC. Its protein is CASSQDLWREQFF.

The rearrangement joins TRBV7-6 to TRBJ2-3, with 8 bases lining up with TRBD2. The length of the CDR3 is 18 residues. The germline gives CDR1 SGHVS, CDR2 FNYEAQ. V was clipped by 0 bases and J by 0 bases; unmatched bases: 8. CDR3 amino acids: CASSLAPGSGASTDTQYF. CDR3 DNA sequence: TGTGCCAGCAGCTTAGCGCCAGGTAGCGGGGCTAGCACAGATACGCAGTATTTT.

This chain connects TRBV27 to TRBJ1-5, with TRBD1 as a possible D gene (6 bases). CDR3 length equals 17 residues. Germline assignment: CDR1 MNHEY and CDR2 SMNVEV (reference sequence). Trimming stripped 5 bases from V and 0 bases from J, with 17 bases between. CDR3 in DNA: TGTGCCAGCAGTGCCAGGCCGGGACACTATAGCAATCAGCCCCAGCATTTT. This codes for CASSARPGHYSNQPQHF.

V gene TRBV14 combines with J gene TRBJ2-3; TRBD2 matches 10 bases. The V gene end was trimmed by 0 bases and the J gene end by 2 bases; junction bases not matched to a gene: 5. From germline, CDR1 is SGHDN and CDR2 FVKESK. This CDR3 is built from 17 residues. CDR3 nucleotide sequence: TGTGCCAGCAGCCAAGAGCCTAGCGGGGGCTTCACAGATACGCAGTATTTT. It specifies CASSQEPSGGFTDTQYF.

The V gene is TRBV10-3, the J gene TRBJ1-2, with TRBD1 matching over 10 bases. The CDR3 spans 16 residues. V dropped 0 bases and J dropped 11; count of bases not matched to a gene: 12. From germline, CDR1 is ENHRY and CDR2 SYGVKD. CDR3 residues: CAISESIDRDRGRYTF. The CDR3, as DNA: TGTGCCATCAGTGAGTCCATTGACCGGGACAGGGGACGGTACACCTTC.

This clone was seen a few times. The chain recombines TRBV9 with TRBJ2-3; 10 bases line up with TRBD2. The CDR3 is made up of 16 amino acids. V was pared by 2 bases and J by 1 base, with 4 bases of the junction left unmatched. The germline V gene encodes CDR1 SGDLS and CDR2 YYNGEE. CDR3 amino acids: CASSVGGTSGTDTQYF. The CDR3 DNA is TGTGCCAGCAGCGTCGGGGGGACTAGCGGCACAGATACGCAGTATTTT. The full variable domain, its missing parts supplied by reference TRBV9 and TRBJ2-3, is DSGVTQTPKHLITATGQRVTLRCSPRSGDLSVYWYQQSLDQGLQFLIQYYNGEERAKGNILERFSAQQFPDLHSELNLSSLELGDSALYFCASSVGGTSGTDTQYFGPGTRLTVL.

The V and J genes are TRBV7-2 and TRBJ1-2; D is uncertain. CDR1 and CDR2 from the germline V gene are SGHTA and FQGNSA. The ends were cut back, 2 bases at V and 3 bases at J, with 16 bases in the middle. The CDR3 covers 16 residues. CDR3 sequence (DNA): TGTGCCAGCAGCTTACAGGAGGGCCCGCATTACTATGGCTACACCTTC. Translated, it gives CASSLQEGPHYYGYTF.

This chain joins TRBV11-2 and TRBJ1-4; 8 nucleotides match TRBD1. The V gene's germline CDR1 is SGHAT and CDR2 FQNNGV. The CDR3 has 18 amino acids. The junction had 14 bases not matched to a gene; V was cut back by 3 bases and J by 5 bases. CDR3 residues: CASSFHDRGNTANEKLFF. DNA for the CDR3: TGTGCCAGCAGCTTTCATGACAGGGGAAATACCGCGAATGAAAAACTGTTTTTT.

The rearrangement uses TRBV28 and TRBJ2-3; D gene uncertain. The V and J ends lost 6 bases and 3 bases respectively, with 4 bases between them. Looked up from germline, CDR1 is MDHEN and CDR2 is SYDVKM. This CDR3 has 11 amino acids. The CDR3 nucleotides read TGTGCCAGCAGGAGTACAGATACGCAGTATTTT. Encoded protein: CASRSTDTQYF.

J is TRBJ1-1 and V is TRBV6-1; D not certain. This CDR3 has 15 residues. V lost 8 bases and J 2 bases, leaving 18 bases between the germline ends. The germline V gene has CDR1 MNHNS and CDR2 SASEGT. CDR3 sequence (DNA): TGTGCCAGCCAAGTACGCCCCCAGGTTAACACTGAAGCTTTCTTT. This translates into CASQVRPQVNTEAFF.

The chain is built from TRBV4-1 and TRBJ1-3, with D perhaps matching TRBD1 (6 bases). Trimming took off 0 bases at V and 0 bases at J, with 9 bases between the two ends. The V gene's germline CDR1 is MGHRA and CDR2 YSYEKL. The length of the CDR3 is 16 residues. The CDR3 here is CASSQDGQLSGNTIYF. As DNA, the CDR3 is TGCGCCAGCAGCCAAGATGGACAGCTCTCTGGAAACACCATATATTTT.